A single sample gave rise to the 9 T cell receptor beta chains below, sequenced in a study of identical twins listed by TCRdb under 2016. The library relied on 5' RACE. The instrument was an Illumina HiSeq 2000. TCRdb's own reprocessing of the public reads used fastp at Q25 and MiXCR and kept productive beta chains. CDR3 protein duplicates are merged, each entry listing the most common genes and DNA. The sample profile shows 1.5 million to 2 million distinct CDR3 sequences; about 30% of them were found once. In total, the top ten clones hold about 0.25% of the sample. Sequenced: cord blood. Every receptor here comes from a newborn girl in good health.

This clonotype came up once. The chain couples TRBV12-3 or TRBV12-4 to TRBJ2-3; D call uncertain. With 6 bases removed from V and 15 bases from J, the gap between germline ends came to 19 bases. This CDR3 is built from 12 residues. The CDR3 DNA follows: TGTGCCAGCAGCCTTGACACAGATGCGGAATATTTT. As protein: CASSLDTDAEYF.

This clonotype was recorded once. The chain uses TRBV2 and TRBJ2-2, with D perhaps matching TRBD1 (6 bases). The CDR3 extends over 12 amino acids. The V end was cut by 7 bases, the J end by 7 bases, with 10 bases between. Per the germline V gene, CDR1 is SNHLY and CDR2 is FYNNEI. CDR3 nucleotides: TGTGCCAGCAAAGGGGGTGGCGGGGAGCTGTTTTTT. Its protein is CASKGGGGELFF.

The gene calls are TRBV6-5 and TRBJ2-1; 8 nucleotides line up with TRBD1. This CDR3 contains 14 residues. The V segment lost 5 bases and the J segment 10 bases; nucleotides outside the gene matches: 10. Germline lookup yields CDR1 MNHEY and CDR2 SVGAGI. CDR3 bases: TGTGCCAGCAGTCGGACAGGGAAGAGGTACGAGCAGTTCTTC. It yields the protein CASSRTGKRYEQFF.

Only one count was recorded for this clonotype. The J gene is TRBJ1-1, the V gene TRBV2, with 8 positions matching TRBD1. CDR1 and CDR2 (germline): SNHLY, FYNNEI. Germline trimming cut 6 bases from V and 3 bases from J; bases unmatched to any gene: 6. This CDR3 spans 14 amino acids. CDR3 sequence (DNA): TGTGCCAGCAGATTGGGACAGGTGTACACTGAAGCTTTCTTT. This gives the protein CASRLGQVYTEAFF. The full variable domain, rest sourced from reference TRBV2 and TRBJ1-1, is EPEVTQTPSHQVTQMGQEVILRCVPISNHLYFYWYRQILGQKVEFLVSFYNNEISEKSEIFDDQFSVERPDGSNFTLKIRSTKLEDSAMYFCASRLGQVYTEAFFGQGTRLTVV.

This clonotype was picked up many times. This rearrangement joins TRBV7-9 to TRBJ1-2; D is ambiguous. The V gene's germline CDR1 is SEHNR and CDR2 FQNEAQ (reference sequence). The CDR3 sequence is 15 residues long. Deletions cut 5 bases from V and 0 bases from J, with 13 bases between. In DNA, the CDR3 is TGTGCCAGCAGCCTAAACAACATACCTAACTATGGCTACACCTTC. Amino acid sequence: CASSLNNIPNYGYTF.

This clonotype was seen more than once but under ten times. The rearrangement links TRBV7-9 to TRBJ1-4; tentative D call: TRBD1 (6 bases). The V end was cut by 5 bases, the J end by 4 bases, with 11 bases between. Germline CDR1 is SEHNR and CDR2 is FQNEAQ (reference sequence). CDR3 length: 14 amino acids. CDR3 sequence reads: CASSNNRDNEKLFF. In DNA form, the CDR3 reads TGTGCCAGCAGCAATAACAGGGATAATGAAAAACTGTTTTTT.

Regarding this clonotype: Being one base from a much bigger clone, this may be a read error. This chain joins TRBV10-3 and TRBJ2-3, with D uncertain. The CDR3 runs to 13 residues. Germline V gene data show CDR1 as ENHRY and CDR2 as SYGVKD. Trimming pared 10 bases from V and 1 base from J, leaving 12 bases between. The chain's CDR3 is CATQVEGTDTQYF. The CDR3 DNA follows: TGTGCCACCCAGGTCGAGGGCACAGATACGCAGTATTTT.

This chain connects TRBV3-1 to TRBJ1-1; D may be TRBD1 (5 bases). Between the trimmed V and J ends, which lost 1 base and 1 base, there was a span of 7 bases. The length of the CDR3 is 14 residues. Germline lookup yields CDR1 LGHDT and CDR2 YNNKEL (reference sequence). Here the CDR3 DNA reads TGTGCCAGCAGCCAAGTAGGGGCGAACACTGAAGCTTTCTTT. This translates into CASSQVGANTEAFF.

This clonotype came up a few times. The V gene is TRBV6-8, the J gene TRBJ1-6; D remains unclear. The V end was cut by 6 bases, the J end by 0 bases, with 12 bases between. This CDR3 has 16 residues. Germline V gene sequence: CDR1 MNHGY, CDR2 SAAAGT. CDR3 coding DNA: TGTGCCAGCAGACCTTCACCGAGCTCCTATAATTCACCCCTCCACTTT. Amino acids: CASRPSPSSYNSPLHF.